The sequence of this T cell receptor beta chain was determined in a study of T cell responses to AZD1222 COVID-19 vaccine. Study context: Doses given second, at about 4 or about 12 weeks, were pooled. Findings of the study overall: Scientists sampled the repertoires only once the peak T cell response had passed. Seropositive status at baseline applied to only six AZD1222 recipients.

As concerns this clone: Its antigen is unidentified.

TCRdb's table, derived via immunoSEQ multiplex PCR, lists solely in-frame clones and lacks some. The table has 150,000 to 200,000 clones, around 92% seen once. The clonotype originates from an adult in good health. This material consisted of peripheral blood, taken on day 0 of AZD1222 vaccination.

The CDR3 spells CASSFGAGRYGYTF. CDR3 DNA: TGTGCCAGCAGTTTCGGGGCAGGGCGGTATGGCTACACCTTC. The chain uses TRBV27 and TRBJ1-2; a possible D gene is TRBD1 (5 bases). The germline V and J ends were trimmed by 3 bases and 5 bases, with 13 bases remaining between them. There are 14 residues in the CDR3. Germline V CDR1 and CDR2: MNHEY, SMNVEV (reference sequence).